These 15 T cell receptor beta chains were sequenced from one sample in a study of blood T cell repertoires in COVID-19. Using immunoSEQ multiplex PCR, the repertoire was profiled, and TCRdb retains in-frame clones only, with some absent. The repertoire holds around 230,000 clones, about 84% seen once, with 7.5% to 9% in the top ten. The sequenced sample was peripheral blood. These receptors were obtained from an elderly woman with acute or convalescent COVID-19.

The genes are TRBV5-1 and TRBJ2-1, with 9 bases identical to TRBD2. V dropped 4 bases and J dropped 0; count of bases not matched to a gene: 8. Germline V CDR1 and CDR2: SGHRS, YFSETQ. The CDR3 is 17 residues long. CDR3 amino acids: CASSTRLAASSYNEQFF. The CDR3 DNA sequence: TGCGCCAGCAGCACCAGACTAGCGGCGAGCTCCTACAATGAGCAGTTCTTC.

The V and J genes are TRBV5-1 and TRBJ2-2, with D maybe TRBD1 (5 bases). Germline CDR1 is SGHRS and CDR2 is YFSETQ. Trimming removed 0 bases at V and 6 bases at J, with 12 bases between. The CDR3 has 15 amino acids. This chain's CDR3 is CASSLAIIGAGELFF. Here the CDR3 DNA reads TGCGCCAGCAGCTTGGCCATCATAGGGGCCGGGGAGCTGTTTTTT.

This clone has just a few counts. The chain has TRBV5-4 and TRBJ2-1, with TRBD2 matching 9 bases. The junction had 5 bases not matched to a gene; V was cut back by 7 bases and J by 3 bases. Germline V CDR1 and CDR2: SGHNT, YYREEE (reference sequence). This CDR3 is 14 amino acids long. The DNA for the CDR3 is TGTGCCAGCCACATTAGCGGGAGCTACAATGAGCAGTTCTTC. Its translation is CASHISGSYNEQFF.

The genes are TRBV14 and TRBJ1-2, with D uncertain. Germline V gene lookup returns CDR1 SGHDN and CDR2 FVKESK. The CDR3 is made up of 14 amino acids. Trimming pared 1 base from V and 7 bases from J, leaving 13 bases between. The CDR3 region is CASSQVRSAGGYTF. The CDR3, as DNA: TGTGCCAGCAGCCAAGTCCGCAGCGCGGGTGGCTACACCTTC. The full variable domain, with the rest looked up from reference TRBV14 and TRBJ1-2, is EAGVTQFPSHSVIEKGQTVTLRCDPISGHDNLYWYRRVMGKEIKFLLHFVKESKQDESGMPNNRFLAERTGGTYSTLKVQPAELEDSGVYFCASSQVRSAGGYTFGSGTRLTVV.

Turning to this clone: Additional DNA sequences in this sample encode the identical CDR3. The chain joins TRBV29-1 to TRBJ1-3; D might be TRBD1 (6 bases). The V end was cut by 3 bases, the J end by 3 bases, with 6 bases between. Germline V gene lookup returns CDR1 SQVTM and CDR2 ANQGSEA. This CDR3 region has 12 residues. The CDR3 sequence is CSVDRGGNTIYF. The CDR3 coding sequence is TGCAGCGTTGACAGGGGTGGAAACACCATATATTTT. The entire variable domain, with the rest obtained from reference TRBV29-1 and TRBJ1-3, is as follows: SAVISQKPSRDICQRGTSLTIQCQVDSQVTMMFWYRQQPGQSLTLIATANQGSEATYESGFVIDKFPISRPNLTFSTLTVSNMSPEDSSIYLCSVDRGGNTIYFGEGSWLTVV.

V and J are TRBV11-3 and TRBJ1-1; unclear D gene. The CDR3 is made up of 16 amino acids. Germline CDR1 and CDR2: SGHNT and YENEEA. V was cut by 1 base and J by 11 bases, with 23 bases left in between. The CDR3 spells CASSLGPPGTTLRAFF. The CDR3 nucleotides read TGTGCCAGCAGCTTAGGTCCTCCGGGAACAACACTGAGGGCTTTCTTT.

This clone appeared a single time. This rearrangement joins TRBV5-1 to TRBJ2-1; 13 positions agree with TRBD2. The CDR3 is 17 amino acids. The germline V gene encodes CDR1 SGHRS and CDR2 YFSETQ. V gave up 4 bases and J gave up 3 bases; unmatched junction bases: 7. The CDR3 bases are TGCGCCAGCAGCGGACTGGGACTAGCGGGATTCTACAATGAGCAGTTCTTC. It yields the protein CASSGLGLAGFYNEQFF.

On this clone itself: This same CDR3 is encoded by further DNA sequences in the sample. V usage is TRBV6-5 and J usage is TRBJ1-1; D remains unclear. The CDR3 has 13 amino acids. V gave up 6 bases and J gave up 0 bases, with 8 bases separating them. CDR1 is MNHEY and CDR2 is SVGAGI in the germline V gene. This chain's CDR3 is CASSPTLNTEAFF. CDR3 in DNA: TGTGCCAGCAGCCCAACACTGAACACTGAAGCTTTCTTT.

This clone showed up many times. CDR3 region: CASKRGLAGGDGEQYF. The CDR3 nucleotides are TGTGCCAGCAAACGGGGGCTAGCGGGAGGTGACGGCGAGCAGTACTTC. The chain recombines TRBV2 with TRBJ2-7, with 11 bases lining up with TRBD2. This CDR3 is built from 16 residues. The trim removed 7 bases at V and 6 bases at J, leaving 14 bases unmatched. The germline gives CDR1 SNHLY, CDR2 FYNNEI.

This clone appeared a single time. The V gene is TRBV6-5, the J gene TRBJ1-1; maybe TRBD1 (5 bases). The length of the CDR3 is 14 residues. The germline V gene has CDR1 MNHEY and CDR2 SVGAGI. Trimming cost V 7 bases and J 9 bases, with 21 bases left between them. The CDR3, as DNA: TGTGCCAGCACCCCTTCTTGGGGACTCCTTAAAGCTTTCTTT. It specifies CASTPSWGLLKAFF.

DNA for the CDR3: TGTGCCAGCAGCCCCCCAGCGGGGGCAACTAATGAAAAACTGTTTTTT. Encoded protein: CASSPPAGATNEKLFF. This chain connects TRBV3-1 (or the pseudogene TRBV3-2) to TRBJ1-4; a weak D match, TRBD1 (5 bases). CDR3 size: 16 residues. CDR1 is LGHDT and CDR2 is YNNKEL in the germline V gene (reference sequence). The V gene lost 4 bases and the J gene lost 0 bases, with 12 bases spanning the gap.

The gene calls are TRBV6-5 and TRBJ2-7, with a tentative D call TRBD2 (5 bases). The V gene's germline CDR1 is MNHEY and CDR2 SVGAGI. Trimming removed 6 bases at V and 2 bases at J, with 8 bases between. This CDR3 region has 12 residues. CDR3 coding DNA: TGTGCCAGCAGACTAGATACCTACGAGCAGTACTTC. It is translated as CASRLDTYEQYF.

The CDR3 protein is CASSSGLAHLRDTQYF. The CDR3 coding sequence is TGCGCCAGCAGCTCCGGACTAGCCCACCTCCGGGATACGCAGTATTTT. The chain carries TRBV5-1 and TRBJ2-3; 8 bases map to TRBD2. CDR3 size: 16 residues. CDR1 and CDR2 from the germline V gene are SGHRS and YFSETQ. With V trimmed by 3 bases and J by 6 bases, 12 bases remained unmatched.

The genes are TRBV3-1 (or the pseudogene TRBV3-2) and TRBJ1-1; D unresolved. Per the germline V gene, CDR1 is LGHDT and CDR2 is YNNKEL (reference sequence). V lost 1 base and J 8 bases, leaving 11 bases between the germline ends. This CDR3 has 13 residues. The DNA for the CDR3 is TGTGCCAGCAGCCAAGTAAGCTCGCGGGAAGCTTTCTTT. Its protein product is CASSQVSSREAFF.

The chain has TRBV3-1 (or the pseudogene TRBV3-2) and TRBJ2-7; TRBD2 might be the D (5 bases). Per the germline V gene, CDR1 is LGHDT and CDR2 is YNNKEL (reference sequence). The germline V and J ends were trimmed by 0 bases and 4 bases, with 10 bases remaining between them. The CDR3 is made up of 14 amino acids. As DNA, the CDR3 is TGTGCCAGCAGCCAAGACACTCCGGGATACGAGCAGTACTTC. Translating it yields CASSQDTPGYEQYF.